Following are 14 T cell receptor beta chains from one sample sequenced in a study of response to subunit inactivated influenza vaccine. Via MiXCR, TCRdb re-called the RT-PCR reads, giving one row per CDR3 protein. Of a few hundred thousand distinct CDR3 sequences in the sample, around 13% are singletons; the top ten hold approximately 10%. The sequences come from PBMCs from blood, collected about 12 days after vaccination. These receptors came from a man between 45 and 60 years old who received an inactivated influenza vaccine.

CDR3 nucleotides: TGTGCCAGCAGCCAAGATGTGGATTACAATGAGCAGTTCTTC. This translates into CASSQDVDYNEQFF. This chain joins TRBV3-1 and TRBJ2-1; D is unclear. Trimming removed 0 bases at V and 4 bases at J, with 7 bases between. Germline CDR1 and CDR2: LGHDT and YNNKEL (reference sequence). The CDR3 contains 14 residues.

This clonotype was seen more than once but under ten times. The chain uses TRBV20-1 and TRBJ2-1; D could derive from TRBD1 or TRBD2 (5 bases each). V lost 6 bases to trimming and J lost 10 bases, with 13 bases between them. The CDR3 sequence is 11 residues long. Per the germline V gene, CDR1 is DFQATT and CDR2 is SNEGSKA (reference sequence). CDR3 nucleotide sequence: TGCAGTGCCGCCGGGGCTGGGGAGCAGTTCTTC. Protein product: CSAAGAGEQFF.

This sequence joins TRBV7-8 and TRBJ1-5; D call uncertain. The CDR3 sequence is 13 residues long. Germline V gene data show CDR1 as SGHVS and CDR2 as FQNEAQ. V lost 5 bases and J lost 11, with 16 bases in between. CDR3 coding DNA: TGTGCCAGCAGCCCCCCGGACGGTGGGGCCCAGCATTTT. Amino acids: CASSPPDGGAQHF.

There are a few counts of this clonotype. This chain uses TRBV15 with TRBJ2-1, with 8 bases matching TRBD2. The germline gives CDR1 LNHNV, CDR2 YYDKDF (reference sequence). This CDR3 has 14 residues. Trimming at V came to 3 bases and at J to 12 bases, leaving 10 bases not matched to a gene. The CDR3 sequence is CATSRPREGVVQFF. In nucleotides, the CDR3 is TGTGCCACCAGCAGGCCCCGGGAGGGTGTGGTGCAGTTCTTC.

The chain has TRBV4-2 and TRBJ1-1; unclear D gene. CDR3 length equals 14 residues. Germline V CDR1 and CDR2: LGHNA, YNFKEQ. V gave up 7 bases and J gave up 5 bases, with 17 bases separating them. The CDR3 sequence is CASNRLEGMTEAFF. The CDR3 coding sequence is TGTGCCAGCAACCGTTTAGAGGGAATGACTGAAGCTTTCTTT.

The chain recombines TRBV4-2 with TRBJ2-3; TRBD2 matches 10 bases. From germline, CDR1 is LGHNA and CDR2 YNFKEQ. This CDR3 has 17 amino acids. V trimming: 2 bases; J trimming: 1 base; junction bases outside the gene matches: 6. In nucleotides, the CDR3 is TGTGCCAGCAGCCAACTTGGACTAGCGGATGGCACAGATACGCAGTATTTT. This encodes CASSQLGLADGTDTQYF.

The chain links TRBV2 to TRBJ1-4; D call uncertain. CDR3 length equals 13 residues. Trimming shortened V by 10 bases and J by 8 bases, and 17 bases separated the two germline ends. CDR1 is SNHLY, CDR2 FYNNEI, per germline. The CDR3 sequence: CANRADGREKLFF. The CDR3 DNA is TGTGCCAACCGGGCCGACGGCAGAGAAAAACTGTTTTTT.

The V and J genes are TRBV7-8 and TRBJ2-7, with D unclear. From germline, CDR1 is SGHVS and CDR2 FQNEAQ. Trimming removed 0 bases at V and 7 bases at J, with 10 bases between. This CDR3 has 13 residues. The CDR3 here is CASSLATVEEQYF. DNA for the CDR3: TGTGCCAGCAGCTTAGCCACAGTAGAAGAGCAGTACTTC.

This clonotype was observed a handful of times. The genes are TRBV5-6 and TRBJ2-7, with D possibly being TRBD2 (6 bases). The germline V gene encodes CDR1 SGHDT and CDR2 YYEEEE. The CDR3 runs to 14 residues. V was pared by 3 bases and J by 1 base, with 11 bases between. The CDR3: CASSWISGSYEQYF. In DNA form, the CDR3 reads TGTGCCAGCAGCTGGATTAGCGGTTCCTACGAGCAGTACTTC.

The CDR3 loop is CASSSPEGSPSSEQYF. DNA for the CDR3: TGTGCCAGCAGTTCCCCCGAGGGCAGCCCCTCTAGCGAGCAGTACTTC. V gene TRBV28 combines with J gene TRBJ2-7; the D gene is possibly TRBD2 (5 bases). V was cut by 4 bases and J by 6 bases, with 22 bases left in between. The germline CDR1 and CDR2 sequences are MDHEN and SYDVKM. The CDR3 loop spans 16 amino acids.

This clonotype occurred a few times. CDR3 amino acids: CASSPGQAHNEQFF. DNA of the CDR3: TGTGCCAGCAGCCCTGGACAGGCACACAATGAGCAGTTCTTC. The chain couples TRBV5-4 to TRBJ2-1, with 7 bases lining up with TRBD1. Germline CDR1 SGHNT, CDR2 YYREEE (reference sequence). V was clipped by 4 bases and J by 5 bases; unmatched bases: 6. This CDR3 region has 14 residues.

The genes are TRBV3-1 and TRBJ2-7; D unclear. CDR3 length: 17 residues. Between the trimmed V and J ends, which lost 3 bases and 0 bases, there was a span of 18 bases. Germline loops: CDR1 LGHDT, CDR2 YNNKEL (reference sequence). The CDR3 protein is CASSHTLDGKSSYEQYF. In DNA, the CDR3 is TGTGCCAGCAGCCACACCTTAGACGGTAAAAGCTCCTACGAGCAGTACTTC.

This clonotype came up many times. The CDR3 nucleotides read TGTGCCAGCAGCTTAGGAAGGGTTGGCGAGCAGTACTTC. Residues: CASSLGRVGEQYF. The chain employs TRBV13 and TRBJ2-7; D not certain. The V end lost 0 bases, the J end lost 6 bases, and 9 bases lay between the germline ends. The length of the CDR3 is 13 residues. From germline, CDR1 is PRHDT and CDR2 FYEKMQ (reference sequence).

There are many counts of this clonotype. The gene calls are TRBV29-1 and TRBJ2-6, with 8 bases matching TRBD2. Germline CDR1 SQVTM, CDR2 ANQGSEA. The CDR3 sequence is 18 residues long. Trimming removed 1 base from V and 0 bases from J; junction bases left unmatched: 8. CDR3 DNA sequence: TGCAGCGTTGAAGGTGGCGAGCGGGAGTACTCTGGGGCCAACGTCCTGACTTTC. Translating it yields CSVEGGEREYSGANVLTF.